The clone carrying this T cell receptor beta chain was recorded once. The antigen is not known. Repertoires were generated with immunoSEQ multiplex PCR, while TCRdb's copy carries only in-frame clones and drops some. The repertoire holds approximately 90,000 clones, with 80% to 90% as singletons. This record belongs to a study of T cell responses to AZD1222 COVID-19 vaccine. Study findings and constraints: White British people made up most donors, females outnumbered males, and clonal diversity was possibly underestimated.

Sequencing used peripheral blood, obtained on day 0 of AZD1222 vaccination. This TCR came from an adult in good health.

CDR3 sequence reads: CAWSSGLAGGTDEQYF. CDR3 nucleotides: TGTGCCTGGAGTTCGGGACTAGCGGGAGGCACCGACGAGCAGTACTTC. V usage is TRBV30 and J usage is TRBJ2-7, with 15 bases fitting TRBD2. Losses at the gene ends were 2 bases for V and 5 bases for J; bases not matched to a gene: 7. CDR1 GTSNPN and CDR2 SVGIG come from the germline V gene (reference sequence). This CDR3 comprises 16 residues.